The sequence of this T cell receptor (beta chain) was determined in a study of blood T cell repertoires in COVID-19. Overall study: Material from acute and convalescent COVID-19 was sourced from the United States, Italy and Spain. T cells, B-cell-depleted T cells, or PBMCs provided the cDNA or gDNA that served as material.

The table came from immunoSEQ multiplex PCR; TCRdb's copy has only in-frame clones and leaves some out. Here the sample spans around 170,000 clones, around 83% being singletons. Followed over time, Seattle patients had been enrolled while infection was active. Germline V lookup: CDR1 LGHDT, CDR2 YNNKEL (reference sequence). The V end lost 3 bases, the J end lost 8 bases, and 13 bases lay between the germline ends. This CDR3 region has 14 residues. The receptor was isolated from a woman in her 70s with COVID-19, enrolled during active disease. This sequence joins TRBV3-1 (or the pseudogene TRBV3-2) and TRBJ2-2; D might be TRBD1 (6 bases). Sequences were obtained from peripheral blood. The CDR3 protein is CASSQQGSSGELFF. CDR3 sequence (DNA): TGTGCCAGCAGCCAGCAGGGGTCGAGTGGGGAGCTGTTTTTT.